This TCR beta chain appears in the sequencing data of a study of shared clonotypes between healthy human individuals. Unsorted samples, those not sorted, used roughly 87 million PBMCs for genomic DNA. Regarding this clone: Its specificity is unknown. This sequence is one base from a far larger clone and is likely a read error. The CDR3 carries no conserved terminal phenylalanine or tryptophan, so it likely arises from a read error.

It was at deep level that the assay was run. Under the authors' procedure: ImmunoSEQ output held junction-only sequences without quality scores, so filtering differed. Here immunoSEQ multiplex PCR was the method, and the copy in TCRdb shows in-frame clones only, minus some. D and trimming come from the DNA, and the V and J calls and clone size come from that table. The repertoire includes about half a million clones, approximately 81% of them detected once, and approximately 11% sits in the top ten. Study results and limitations: The small donor group covered limited genetic and exposure diversity.

The sequenced sample was PBMCs. The source is a woman in her thirties or forties in good health. Some clones in this sample may be carry-over from other donors' samples.

The chain's CDR3 is CSVAQGPNQPQHL. CDR3 bases: TGCAGCGTTGCCCAGGGGCCAAATCAGCCCCAGCATCTT. The gene calls are TRBV29-1 and TRBJ1-5; tentatively, D is TRBD1 (6 bases). CDR1 SQVTM and CDR2 ANQGSEA come from the germline V gene. Trimming pared 4 bases from V and 4 bases from J, leaving 11 bases between. This CDR3 is built from 13 residues.